The 23 T cell receptor beta chains given below trace back to one sample, sequenced in a study of blood T cell repertoires in COVID-19. TCRdb keeps only in-frame clones here, not all; method: immunoSEQ multiplex PCR. The sample lists tens of thousands of clones; about 90% were seen once. Sequences were obtained from peripheral blood. Every receptor here comes from a man between 65 and 85 years old with acute or convalescent COVID-19.

The CDR3 protein is CATSDHAPGLPWFF. CDR3 nucleotides: TGTGCCACCAGTGACCACGCTCCGGGACTCCCATGGTTCTTC. The chain links TRBV24-1 to TRBJ2-1, with D maybe TRBD2 (6 bases). The CDR3 totals 14 residues. The ends were cut back, 4 bases at V and 15 bases at J, with 21 bases in the middle. Germline CDR1 reads KGHDR; CDR2 reads SFDVKD.

The J gene is TRBJ1-5, the V gene TRBV4-3, with a weak D call TRBD1 (6 bases). The CDR3 runs to 18 residues. Germline V gene lookup returns CDR1 LGHNA and CDR2 YSLEER. V was clipped by 0 bases and J by 0 bases, with 15 bases between them. In nucleotides, the CDR3 is TGCGCCAGCAGCCAAGAGCCCTGGACAGCATATAGCAATCAGCCCCAGCATTTT. As protein: CASSQEPWTAYSNQPQHF.

This chain links TRBV4-1 with TRBJ1-6; D is ambiguous. Germline CDR1 is MGHRA and CDR2 is YSYEKL. Trimming left V 1 base short and J 5 bases short, with 12 bases between. This CDR3 has 16 residues. The CDR3 reads CASSQVSQRDNSPLHF. The CDR3 nucleotides are TGCGCCAGCAGCCAAGTATCACAGAGAGATAATTCACCCCTCCACTTT.

The rearrangement joins TRBV30 to TRBJ1-1; TRBD1 is a possible D gene (6 bases). The CDR3 is 16 residues long. V was pared by 1 base and J by 1 base, with 16 bases between. The germline V gene has CDR1 GTSNPN and CDR2 SVGIG (reference sequence). DNA of the CDR3: TGTGCCTGGAGTGCATACAGGGCTCTCGCGAACACTGAAGCTTTCTTT. This encodes CAWSAYRALANTEAFF.

In its sample, this clone was seen a few times. The chain is built from TRBV4-1 and TRBJ1-1; 10 bases are shared with TRBD1. Germline CDR1 and CDR2: MGHRA and YSYEKL. V was clipped by 4 bases and J by 3 bases; unmatched bases: 5. This CDR3 comprises 15 residues. DNA for the CDR3: TGCGCCAGCAGCCCGGGGGGGACAGGGGACACTGAAGCTTTCTTT. Its protein is CASSPGGTGDTEAFF.

The rearrangement joins TRBV5-1 to TRBJ2-7; D uncertain. CDR1 is SGHRS and CDR2 is YFSETQ in the germline V gene. V lost 7 bases and J lost 0, with 14 bases in between. This CDR3 is 14 amino acids long. As DNA, the CDR3 is TGCGCCAGCCGCCTGGCGGCTAGCTCCTACGAGCAGTACTTC. As protein: CASRLAASSYEQYF.

The chain couples TRBV10-3 to TRBJ1-5, with D uncertain. V lost 4 bases, J lost 5 bases, and 15 bases lay in between. The CDR3 loop spans 15 amino acids. CDR1 is ENHRY, CDR2 SYGVKD, per germline. The CDR3 nucleotides are TGTGCCATCAGTGCGAGAGGGCAGCTGGATCAGCCCCAGCATTTT. This encodes CAISARGQLDQPQHF.

The genes are TRBV9 and TRBJ2-1, with 9 bases aligning to TRBD2. The CDR3 is 14 amino acids. J gave up 9 bases and V 4 bases, and 8 bases lay outside the gene matches. The germline V gene has CDR1 SGDLS and CDR2 YYNGEE. The CDR3 region is CASSPAGGPGEQFF. CDR3 DNA: TGTGCCAGCAGCCCCGCGGGGGGGCCGGGTGAGCAGTTCTTC.

The chain has TRBV15 and TRBJ2-1; 8 positions agree with TRBD2. V gave up 0 bases and J gave up 3 bases; unmatched junction bases: 7. This CDR3 has 17 amino acids. The germline V gene encodes CDR1 LNHNV and CDR2 YYDKDF (reference sequence). CDR3 bases: TGTGCCACCAGCAGAGAAGGAGCGGGGGCCTTCTACAATGAGCAGTTCTTC. This gives the protein CATSREGAGAFYNEQFF.

The rearrangement joins TRBV27 to TRBJ2-3; 8 bases fit TRBD2. The J segment lost 4 bases and the V segment lost 3 bases, leaving 6 bases of the junction unmatched. The CDR3 covers 15 residues. Germline-derived CDR1 and CDR2 are MNHEY and SMNVEV (reference sequence). The CDR3 DNA follows: TGTGCCAGCAGTTTTTACCGGGAGGGCGCAGATACGCAGTATTTT. This codes for CASSFYREGADTQYF.

The chain joins TRBV12-3 or TRBV12-4 to TRBJ2-7; D may be TRBD2 (6 bases). There are 12 residues in the CDR3. Trimming pared 6 bases from V and 6 bases from J, leaving 12 bases between. The DNA for the CDR3 is TGTGCCAGCAGAACCCTAGCGAGCGAGCAGTACTTC. Encoded protein: CASRTLASEQYF.

This sequence joins TRBV4-3 and TRBJ2-1; 11 bases map to TRBD2. V shed 0 bases, J shed 0 bases, and the junction held 7 bases outside the gene matches. CDR3 length equals 19 residues. Per the germline V gene, CDR1 is LGHNA and CDR2 is YSLEER. The DNA of the CDR3 is TGCGCCAGCAGCCAAGATGGGACTAGCGGACCGAGCTCCTACAATGAGCAGTTCTTC. Translation gives CASSQDGTSGPSSYNEQFF.

This chain uses TRBV6-2 or TRBV6-3 with TRBJ2-7, with TRBD2 identical over 8 bases. The CDR3 contains 17 residues. V lost 2 bases to trimming and J lost 3 bases; unmatched junction nucleotides: 12. Germline lookup yields CDR1 MNHEY and CDR2 SVGEGT. The CDR3 sequence is CASSYIRTSRLYYEQYF. The CDR3 DNA reads TGTGCCAGCAGTTACATTAGGACTAGCAGGCTCTACTACGAGCAGTACTTC.

This chain joins TRBV6-6 and TRBJ1-2, with a tentative D call TRBD1 (6 bases). Deletions cut 5 bases from V and 4 bases from J, with 17 bases between. Germline V CDR1 and CDR2: MNHNY, SVGAGI (reference sequence). The CDR3 totals 15 residues. CDR3 region: CASSLDRSKGYGYTF. In DNA, the CDR3 is TGTGCCAGCAGTCTTGACAGGAGCAAAGGCTATGGCTACACCTTC.

The V gene is TRBV3-1 (or the pseudogene TRBV3-2), the J gene TRBJ2-7; perhaps TRBD2 as D (6 bases). The CDR3 covers 16 residues. V dropped 0 bases and J dropped 7 bases, with 19 bases sitting between them. Germline V CDR1 and CDR2: LGHDT, YNNKEL (reference sequence). The CDR3 spells CASSQDLLAHTLEQYF. Written as DNA, the CDR3 is TGTGCCAGCAGCCAAGATCTCCTAGCGCACACCTTGGAGCAGTACTTC.

This clone was picked up one time. The chain joins TRBV18 to TRBJ1-4, with D hard to call. Trimming left V 0 bases short and J 8 bases short, with 7 bases between. Germline V gene data show CDR1 as KGHSH and CDR2 as LQKENI. The CDR3 has 13 residues. CDR3 region: CASSPPSEEKLFF. CDR3 bases: TGTGCCAGCTCACCACCGTCGGAGGAAAAACTGTTTTTT.

V is TRBV3-1 (or the pseudogene TRBV3-2) and J is TRBJ2-3; 7 bases align to TRBD2. The CDR3 totals 16 residues. V lost 7 bases and J lost 2; bases outside the gene matches: 12. Germline CDR1 LGHDT, CDR2 YNNKEL (reference sequence). The CDR3 reads CASTKTGGGYTDTQYF. In DNA, the CDR3 is TGTGCCAGCACCAAGACGGGGGGAGGCTACACAGATACGCAGTATTTT.

The rearrangement links TRBV14 to TRBJ1-1; D remains unclear. CDR1 and CDR2 (germline): SGHDN, FVKESK. This CDR3 region has 13 residues. V lost 0 bases and J lost 3, with 5 bases in between. CDR3 in amino acids: CASSQDLYTEAFF. The CDR3 nucleotides read TGTGCCAGCAGCCAAGATCTCTACACTGAAGCTTTCTTT.

The chain recombines TRBV19 with TRBJ2-2; TRBD2 aligns across 7 bases. The V gene's germline CDR1 is LNHDA and CDR2 SQIVND (reference sequence). The trim removed 4 bases at V and 2 bases at J, leaving 4 bases unmatched. This CDR3 region has 15 residues. In DNA, the CDR3 is TGTGCCAGTAGTAGAGCGGGGCTAAACACCGGGGAGCTGTTTTTT. Encoded protein: CASSRAGLNTGELFF.

The chain is built from TRBV18 and TRBJ2-7, with 10 bases that match TRBD1. The CDR3 loop spans 16 amino acids. V lost 3 bases and J lost 1; bases outside the gene matches: 6. Germline-derived CDR1 and CDR2 are KGHSH and LQKENI. CDR3 residues: CASSPTTGGASYEQYF. CDR3 sequence (DNA): TGTGCCAGCTCACCTACGACAGGGGGCGCGTCCTACGAGCAGTACTTC. Full variable domain (rest looked up from reference TRBV18 and TRBJ2-7): NAGVMQNPRHLVRRRGQEARLRCSPMKGHSHVYWYRQLPEEGLKFMVYLQKENIIDESGMPKERFSAEFPKEGPSILRIQQVVRGDSAAYFCASSPTTGGASYEQYFGPGTRLTVT.

The chain has TRBV4-3 and TRBJ1-1, with D perhaps TRBD1 (6 bases). The CDR3 is made up of 15 amino acids. Germline V gene data show CDR1 as LGHNA and CDR2 as YSLEER. V was clipped by 2 bases and J by 1 base, with 11 bases between them. Written as DNA, the CDR3 is TGCGCCAGCAGCCAAAATCAGGGGCCGAACACTGAAGCTTTCTTT. This translates into CASSQNQGPNTEAFF.

This chain uses TRBV28 with TRBJ2-1, with D perhaps matching TRBD1 (5 bases). Germline V lookup: CDR1 MDHEN, CDR2 SYDVKM. Between the trimmed V and J ends, which lost 3 bases and 5 bases, there was a span of 11 bases. The CDR3 contains 14 residues. As DNA, the CDR3 is TGTGCCAGCAGTTTGAGACAGAGAAACAATGAGCAGTTCTTC. As protein: CASSLRQRNNEQFF. Based on the CDR3 plus reference TRBV28 and TRBJ2-1, the full variable domain is DVKVTQSSRYLVKRTGEKVFLECVQDMDHENMFWYRQDPGLGLRLIYFSYDVKMKEKGDIPEGYSVSREKKERFSLILESASTNQTSMYLCASSLRQRNNEQFFGPGTRLTVL.

The chain joins TRBV6-5 to TRBJ1-1; D might be TRBD1 (5 bases). With 0 bases removed from V and 5 bases from J, the gap between germline ends came to 13 bases. This CDR3 has 15 amino acids. From germline, CDR1 is MNHEY and CDR2 SVGAGI. DNA of the CDR3: TGTGCCAGCAGTTACTCGGGGGGGACGGGGACTGAAGCTTTCTTT. Translated, it gives CASSYSGGTGTEAFF.